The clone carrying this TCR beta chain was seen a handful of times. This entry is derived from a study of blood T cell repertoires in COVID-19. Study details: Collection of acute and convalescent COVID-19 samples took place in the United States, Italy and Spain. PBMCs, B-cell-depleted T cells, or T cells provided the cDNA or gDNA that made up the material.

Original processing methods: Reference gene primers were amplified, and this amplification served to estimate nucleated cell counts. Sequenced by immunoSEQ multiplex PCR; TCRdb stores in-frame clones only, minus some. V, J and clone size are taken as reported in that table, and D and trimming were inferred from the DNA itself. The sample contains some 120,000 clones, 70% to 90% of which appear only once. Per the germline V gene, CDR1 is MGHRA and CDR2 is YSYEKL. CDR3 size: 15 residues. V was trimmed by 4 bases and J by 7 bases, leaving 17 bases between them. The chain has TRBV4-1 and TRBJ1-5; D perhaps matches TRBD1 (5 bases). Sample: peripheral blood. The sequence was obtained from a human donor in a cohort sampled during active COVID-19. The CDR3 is CASSPSLGGIQPQHF. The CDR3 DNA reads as TGCGCCAGCAGCCCCTCGCTGGGGGGGATACAGCCCCAGCATTTT.